One sample yielded the 4 T cell receptor beta chains listed below, sequenced in a study of T cells in women clearing cervical HPV infection. The protocol was immunoSEQ multiplex PCR, while the TCRdb copy is restricted to in-frame clones and leaves out a portion. The data include some 24,000 clones; the top ten clones carry 6.5% to 7%. The source material was blood buffy coat. These TCRs come from a woman between 18 and 75 years old with a cervical HPV16 infection that either progressed to CIN3+ or cleared (not recorded which).

By frequency, this clone registers medium-sized (0.01 to 0.1%). The CDR3 goes on 3 residues after the read ends, and that part is filled in from the germline J gene. The genes are TRBV19 and TRBJ2-3; D perhaps matches TRBD1 (5 bases). Germline CDR1 LNHDA, CDR2 SQIVND (reference sequence). The CDR3 sequence is 14 residues long. Trimming cost V 8 bases and J 6 bases, with 18 bases left between them. Partial CDR3 DNA: TGTGCCAGTTCACGGGCCATCTCAGGGGATACG. Amino acid sequence: CASSRAISGDT. Given in full, the CDR3 is CASSRAISGDTQYF.

Comment on this clone: The sequence runs out 3 residues before the end of the CDR3; the remainder is reconstructed from the germline J gene. This chain joins TRBV5-4 and TRBJ2-3; 12 positions agree with TRBD1. There are 16 residues in the CDR3. Losses at the gene ends were 3 bases for V and 5 bases for J; bases not matched to a gene: 7. The germline V gene has CDR1 SGHNT and CDR2 YYREEE (reference sequence). CDR3 DNA (partial): TGTGCCAGCAGCTCTGGGGACAGGGGGCCCGGAGATACG. The encoded protein is CASSSGDRGPGDT. The complete CDR3 sequence is CASSSGDRGPGDTQYF.

On this clone: With the read ending 3 residues before the CDR3 end, the germline J gene is used to fill in that end. The rearrangement joins TRBV2 to TRBJ2-2, with a possible D match to TRBD1 (6 bases). The germline CDR1 and CDR2 sequences are SNHLY and FYNNEI. The CDR3 extends over 16 amino acids. CDR3 bases read: TGTGCCAGCAGTGTAAACTCTAGGGGGAGTGGTGAAAAG. Translation gives CASSVNSRGSGEK. The CDR3 in its entirety is CASSVNSRGSGEKLFF.

Note on this clone: The read gets to within 3 residues of the CDR3 end, and the germline J gene fills in the rest. This rearrangement joins TRBV6-2 or TRBV6-3 to TRBJ2-3; no clear D. CDR1 MNHEY and CDR2 SVGEGT come from the germline V gene. This CDR3 is 16 amino acids long. Trimming removed 0 bases from V and 0 bases from J, with 10 bases in between. The sequenced CDR3 bases are TGTGCCAGCAGTTACTCGAGGCAGAATAGCACAGATACG. Its translation: CASSYSRQNSTDT. The full-length CDR3 reads as CASSYSRQNSTDTQYF.